Listed here are 3 T cell receptor beta chains from one sample, sequenced in a study of blood T cell repertoires in COVID-19. TCRdb's table, derived via immunoSEQ multiplex PCR, lists solely in-frame clones and lacks some. Of hundreds of thousands of clones in the sample, roughly 86% were seen once. Specimen: PBMCs or T cells enriched from blood (not recorded which). The receptors derive from a woman aged 45-65 years who had recovered from COVID-19.

V gene TRBV30 combines with J gene TRBJ1-1; D perhaps matches TRBD1 (5 bases). Deletions cut 7 bases from V and 2 bases from J, with 17 bases between. The CDR3 consists of 14 residues. Per germline, CDR1 GTSNPN and CDR2 SVGIG (reference sequence). The CDR3 is CASHGGDANTEAFF. DNA for the CDR3: TGTGCCTCCCATGGGGGGGATGCCAACACTGAAGCTTTCTTT.

This chain uses TRBV12-3 or TRBV12-4 with TRBJ1-1, with TRBD1 as a possible D gene (5 bases). V lost 3 bases and J 7 bases, leaving 12 bases between the germline ends. The CDR3 consists of 13 residues. In nucleotides, the CDR3 is TGTGCCAGCAGTTTCTCCAGGGCTGTTGAAGCTTTCTTT. Amino acid sequence: CASSFSRAVEAFF.

The chain combines TRBV28 with TRBJ2-2; 11 bases align to TRBD2. The length of the CDR3 is 18 residues. V was clipped by 4 bases and J by 0 bases; unmatched bases: 7. CDR1 is MDHEN and CDR2 is SYDVKM in the germline V gene. The CDR3 region has the DNA TGTGCCAGCAGTTCGGCGGTAGCGGGAGGGCCGAACACCGGGGAGCTGTTTTTT. Amino acids: CASSSAVAGGPNTGELFF. Based on the CDR3 plus reference TRBV28 and TRBJ2-2, the full variable domain is DVKVTQSSRYLVKRTGEKVFLECVQDMDHENMFWYRQDPGLGLRLIYFSYDVKMKEKGDIPEGYSVSREKKERFSLILESASTNQTSMYLCASSSAVAGGPNTGELFFGEGSRLTVL.